The 14 T cell receptor beta chains given below trace back to one sample, sequenced in a study of early T cells in non-severe SARS-CoV-2 infection. One entry per CDR3 protein, called by TCRdb with MiXCR from the 5' RACE reads. The sample carries 61,000 or so distinct CDR3 sequences, about 12% recorded once. The sample was whole blood, taken at baseline. Receptors were obtained from an adult who was a healthcare worker with PCR-confirmed SARS-CoV-2 infection or an uninfected control (not recorded which). The donor label of this sample is uncertain.

This clonotype has a count of ten or more. The gene calls are TRBV11-3 and TRBJ2-2, with D possibly being TRBD1 or TRBD2 (5 bases each). The V end was cut by 4 bases, the J end by 7 bases, with 10 bases between. The CDR3 extends over 13 amino acids. Germline lookup yields CDR1 SGHNT and CDR2 YENEEA. CDR3 loop: CASSSRGNGELFF. The CDR3 DNA sequence: TGTGCCAGCAGCTCCCGGGGCAACGGGGAGCTGTTTTTT.

The chain couples TRBV7-2 to TRBJ2-7; D remains ambiguous. Germline lookup yields CDR1 SGHTA and CDR2 FQGNSA. The CDR3 consists of 13 residues. The ends were cut back, 1 base at V and 7 bases at J, with 11 bases in the middle. CDR3 in DNA: TGTGCCAGCAGCTTAGGATTCCCGACAGAGCAGTACGTC. As protein: CASSLGFPTEQYV.

This clonotype occurred a few times. The chain is built from TRBV5-1 and TRBJ2-4; TRBD1 matches 9 bases. With 3 bases clipped from V and 1 base from J, the junction kept 11 bases outside the gene matches. Germline V lookup: CDR1 SGHRS, CDR2 YFSETQ. This CDR3 comprises 18 residues. The CDR3 DNA reads as TGCGCCAGCAGCTCGGAAACAGGGGGCTACTGGGCCAAAAACATTCAGTACTTC. It specifies CASSSETGGYWAKNIQYF.

The chain links TRBV18 to TRBJ1-4; D uncertain. The CDR3 contains 14 residues. V lost 3 bases and J lost 5, with 10 bases in between. The germline V gene encodes CDR1 KGHSH and CDR2 LQKENI. CDR3 coding DNA: TGTGCCAGCTCACCTAAACAGCTCAATGAAAAACTGTTTTTT. Residues: CASSPKQLNEKLFF.

This clonotype was recorded a few times. The chain employs TRBV7-2 and TRBJ2-1, with D tentatively TRBD2 (6 bases). Per the germline V gene, CDR1 is SGHTA and CDR2 is FQGNSA. This CDR3 contains 17 residues. Deletions cut 1 base from V and 7 bases from J, with 20 bases between. CDR3 loop: CASSLEWVAGPGNEQFF. In DNA form, the CDR3 reads TGTGCCAGCAGCTTAGAATGGGTTGCGGGGCCCGGGAATGAGCAGTTCTTC.

J is TRBJ2-7 and V is TRBV11-2; the D gene is possibly TRBD1 (6 bases). In germline, CDR1 is SGHAT, CDR2 FQNNGV. This CDR3 region has 14 residues. Trimming took 0 bases from V and 10 from J, leaving 16 bases between them. As DNA, the CDR3 is TGTGCCAGCAGCTTAGATCGCAAAGGGACACCTCAGTACGTC. Its translation: CASSLDRKGTPQYV.

In this sample, this clonotype turned up a few times. The gene calls are TRBV12-3 or TRBV12-4 and TRBJ1-5; 7 positions match TRBD1. The CDR3 is 15 residues long. The junction had 7 bases not matched to a gene; V was cut back by 6 bases and J by 2 bases. DNA for the CDR3: TGTGCCAGCAGCCTGACAGGGTTTGGCAATCAGCCCCAGCATTTT. It is translated as CASSLTGFGNQPQHF.

This clonotype showed up just a few times. The chain joins TRBV5-5 to TRBJ2-3; D uncertain. The V end was cut by 0 bases, the J end by 5 bases, with 10 bases between. Germline V CDR1 and CDR2: SGHKS, YYEKEE (reference sequence). The CDR3 sequence is 14 residues long. For the CDR3, the DNA is TGTGCCAGCAGCTTGGGAAGTCTTCAAGATACGCAGTATTTT. As protein: CASSLGSLQDTQYF.

J is TRBJ2-3 and V is TRBV12-3 or TRBV12-4, with D tentatively TRBD1 or TRBD2 (5 bases each). The V end lost 6 bases, the J end lost 1 base, and 14 bases lay between the germline ends. The CDR3 has 15 amino acids. CDR3 region: CASSAYLGGTDTQYF. CDR3 nucleotide sequence: TGTGCCAGCAGCGCATACCTGGGGGGCACAGATACGCAGTATTTT.

V is TRBV2 and J is TRBJ2-3, with TRBD1 matching over 8 bases. Germline CDR1 SNHLY, CDR2 FYNNEI. This CDR3 is 14 amino acids long. V gave up 6 bases and J gave up 3 bases; unmatched junction bases: 5. CDR3 region: CASRRTGRTDTQYF. In nucleotides, the CDR3 is TGTGCCAGCAGGAGGACAGGGAGGACAGATACGCAGTATTTT.

The genes are TRBV5-1 and TRBJ1-2; unclear D gene. Trimming left V 2 bases short and J 6 bases short, with 11 bases between. The CDR3 covers 13 residues. Germline V gene sequence: CDR1 SGHRS, CDR2 YFSETQ. CDR3 amino acids: CASSFRDTDGYTF. CDR3 bases: TGCGCCAGCAGCTTTCGGGATACCGATGGCTACACCTTC.

The table lists this clonotype with a few counts. The chain is built from TRBV12-3 or TRBV12-4 and TRBJ2-5, with a weak D call TRBD1 (5 bases). There are 16 residues in the CDR3. Trimming took 2 bases from V and 4 from J, leaving 17 bases between them. Written as DNA, the CDR3 is TGTGCCAGCAGTTTAACGCGACAGTCTCTTGGAGAGACCCAGTACTTC. This gives the protein CASSLTRQSLGETQYF.

At least ten counts were recorded for this clonotype. The chain couples TRBV29-1 to TRBJ1-1; the D gene is possibly TRBD1 (6 bases). CDR3 length equals 12 residues. Germline V gene data show CDR1 as SQVTM and CDR2 as ANQGSEA. The V end was cut by 7 bases, the J end by 2 bases, with 11 bases between. This chain's CDR3 is CSGGQYNTEAFF. CDR3 DNA: TGCAGCGGCGGACAGTACAACACTGAAGCTTTCTTT.

The chain combines TRBV10-3 with TRBJ2-2; D remains unclear. V lost 5 bases and J lost 0, with 7 bases in between. The CDR3 loop spans 14 amino acids. The germline V gene encodes CDR1 ENHRY and CDR2 SYGVKD. In DNA form, the CDR3 reads TGTGCCATCAGTCTGGCGGCGAACACCGGGGAGCTGTTTTTT. Translated: CAISLAANTGELFF.